This paragraph reports one TCR beta chain. In this sample, this clone turned up a few times. What this receptor recognizes is not known. No much larger clone is present one base from it, and per-base qualities are unavailable. This record belongs to a study of metastatic and nonmetastatic thyroid tumors (dated by TCRdb to the early 2020s). Broadly, across the study: Repertoires from peripheral blood and from tumor or nodule tissue samples of malignant and benign thyroid patients were compared.

No patient had received any treatment before thyroid surgery. Using T-cell receptor beta sequencing, the study looked back at clinical samples from patients collected from about 2011 to 2018. The CDR3, cysteine through phenylalanine, is 16 amino acids long. The sequence is cut down to CDR3 DNA, 48 bases in frame from base 1. Taken from the germline V gene, the CDR1 and CDR2 loops are MRHNA and SNTAGT. Deletion took 1 base off V and 3 bases off J, with a span of 13 bases between the germline ends. The library was generated by PCR. The sample was run on an Illumina HiSeq 4000. High-throughput sequencing was used to profile the CDR3 region of the TCR beta-chain in every patient. The original methods were these. CDR3 differences across clinicopathological groups were used to build a classifier for discriminating distant-metastatic papillary thyroid cancer patients. The Shannon index was used to measure repertoire diversity, and the Morisita-Horn index was used to measure how similar tumor and blood repertoires were. TCRdb cleaned the public reads at Q25 with fastp, built clones with MiXCR and kept in-frame beta chains. The V and J calls were not made by the authors but by TCRdb's processing. The sample has about 69,000 clones on record, 13% to 15% of them singletons. Of the sample, over 6% is held by the ten largest clones.

Findings and caveats that apply to the study as a whole: TCR beta diversity was reported as significantly higher in malignant tumors than in benign nodules, in both blood and tumor samples.

Sequenced sample: blood. The chain is encoded by TRBV6-4 joined to TRBJ2-1, with no reliable assignment of the D segment. This TCR was recovered from a male donor with papillary thyroid cancer or a benign thyroid nodule (not recorded which). Some clones in this sample may be carry-over from other donors' samples. Here the CDR3 is given as CASSDYPGVLYNEQFF. At the DNA level, the sequence is TGTGCCAGCAGTGACTACCCAGGCGTTCTCTACAATGAGCAGTTCTTC.